This T cell receptor (beta chain) came from a study of T cell responses to AZD1222 COVID-19 vaccine. Germline CDR1 SGHNT, CDR2 YYREEE (reference sequence). V was clipped by 1 base and J by 6 bases, with 7 bases between them. The CDR3 loop spans 12 amino acids. Libraries were prepared by immunoSEQ multiplex PCR; TCRdb keeps only in-frame clonotypes and omits some of them. The sample has about 130,000 clones, approximately 88% seen once. The chain is built from TRBV5-4 and TRBJ1-2; D gene unclear. This receptor was taken from an adult in good health. The sequenced sample was peripheral blood, obtained on day 0 of AZD1222 vaccination. The CDR3 protein is CASSLPLHGYTF. The CDR3 DNA follows: TGTGCCAGCAGCTTGCCCCTCCATGGCTACACCTTC.